The TCR beta chain under discussion was sequenced for a study of blood T cell repertoires in COVID-19. Across the whole study: Acute-phase and convalescent COVID-19 samples originated in the United States, Italy and Spain.

Authors' analysis steps: Counts of nucleated cells, estimated from reference gene primer amplification, were obtained. Sequencing was performed with immunoSEQ multiplex PCR; in TCRdb, only in-frame clones are kept and a portion is missing. From that table come the V and J calls and clone size; the DNA was used to work out D and trimming. This table holds over 200,000 clones, about 90% found once. The specimen sequenced was PBMCs or T cells enriched from blood (not recorded which). The sequence came from a human donor in a cohort exposed to, infected with or recovered from COVID-19 (not recorded which). The donor label of this sample is uncertain.

The CDR3 DNA sequence: TGTGCCAGCAGCAAAGAGTGGGGGGGCACAGCGAACACCGGGGAGCTGTTTTTT. This codes for CASSKEWGGTANTGELFF. The chain couples TRBV21-1 to TRBJ2-2; the table's TRBD2 call for D was not verified on the DNA. TRBV21-1 is described as a pseudogene. This CDR3 is built from 18 residues.